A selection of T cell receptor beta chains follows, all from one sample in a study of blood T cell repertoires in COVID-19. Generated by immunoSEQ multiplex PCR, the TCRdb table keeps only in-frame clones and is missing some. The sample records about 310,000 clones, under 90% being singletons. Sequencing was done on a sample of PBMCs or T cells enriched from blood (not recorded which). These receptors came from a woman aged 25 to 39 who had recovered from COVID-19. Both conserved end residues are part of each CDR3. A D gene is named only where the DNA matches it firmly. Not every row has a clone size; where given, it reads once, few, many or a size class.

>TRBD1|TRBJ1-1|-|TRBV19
TGTGCCAGTAGTGATCCGGGACAGGGAACCGGATCTGAAGCTTTCTTT
CASSDPGQGTGSEAFF
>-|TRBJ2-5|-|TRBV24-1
TGTGCCACCAGTGCCGCTGGCGGCAGCCAAGAGACCCAGTACTTC
CATSAAGGSQETQYF
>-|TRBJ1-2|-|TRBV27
TGTGCCAGCAGTTTATCGTTTTCCGAGAGGGTTCTTCTTGGCTACACCTTC
CASSLSFSERVLLGYTF
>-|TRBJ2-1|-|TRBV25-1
TGTGCCACTATATTGGTCAATGAGCAGTTCTTC
CATILVNEQFF
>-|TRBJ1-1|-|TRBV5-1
TGCGCCAGCAGCTTACGGGGACACCGAAACACTGAAGCTTTCTTT
CASSLRGHRNTEAFF
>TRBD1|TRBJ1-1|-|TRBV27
TGTGCCAGCAGTCCTGGGACAGGGACTGAAGCTTTCTTT
CASSPGTGTEAFF
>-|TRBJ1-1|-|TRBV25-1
TGTGCCAGCAGGGTCACAGGGTTCGCTGAAGCTTTCTTT
CASRVTGFAEAFF
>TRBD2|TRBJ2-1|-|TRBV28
TGTGCCAGCAGCCAACCACTACTAGCGGGAGTGGGTAATGAGCAGTTCTTC
CASSQPLLAGVGNEQFF
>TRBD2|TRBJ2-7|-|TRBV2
TGTGCCAGCAGTGAGTCGACGGGAGGGCCCGCCGAGCAGTACTTC
CASSESTGGPAEQYF
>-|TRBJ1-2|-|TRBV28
TGTGCCAGCACTCTACCGGGGGGCGCCTATGGCTACACCTTC
CASTLPGGAYGYTF
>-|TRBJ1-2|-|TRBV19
TGTGCCAGCGCTCAGGGAGGTGGCTACACCTTC
CASAQGGGYTF
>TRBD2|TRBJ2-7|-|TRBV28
TGTGCCAGCAGTGATACTAGCGGGAGGGCCCTCTTGCGCGAGCAGTACTTC
CASSDTSGRALLREQYF
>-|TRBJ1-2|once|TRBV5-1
TGCGCCAGCAGCTTTGGACAGACTAACTATGGCTACACCTTC
CASSFGQTNYGYTF
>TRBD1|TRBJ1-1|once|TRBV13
TGTGCCAGCAGCGTGGACAGGGGTGCGGTAGCTTTCTTT
CASSVDRGAVAFF
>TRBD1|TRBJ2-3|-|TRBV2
TGTGCCAGCAAATCAGGGGGCAGAGATACGCAGTATTTT
CASKSGGRDTQYF
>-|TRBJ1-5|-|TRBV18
TGTGCCAGCTCACCCAGGATGTTCGAGTCCCAGCATTTT
CASSPRMFESQHF
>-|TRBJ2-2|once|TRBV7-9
TGTGCCAGCAGCCCCTCTGGGAGCGGGGAGCTGTTTTTT
CASSPSGSGELFF
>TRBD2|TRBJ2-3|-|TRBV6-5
TGTGCCAGCAGTTACAACCTCTTGTCTAGCGGGAGGATGGAGTATTTT
CASSYNLLSSGRMEYF
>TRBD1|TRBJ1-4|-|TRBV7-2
TGTGCCAGCAGTCCAAAAGGGGGCGAGGGCCGATTTTTT
CASSPKGGEGRFF
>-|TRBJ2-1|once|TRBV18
TGTGCCAGCTCACGCTCACAGACTAGCTCCTACAATGAGCAGTTCTTC
CASSRSQTSSYNEQFF
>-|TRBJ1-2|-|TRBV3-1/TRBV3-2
TGTGCCAGCAGCCAAGGACAGAACTATGGCTACACCTTC
CASSQGQNYGYTF
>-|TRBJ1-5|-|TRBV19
TGTGCCAGTAGTTTGGCAGGGGCGGTTCAGCCCCAGCATTTT
CASSLAGAVQPQHF
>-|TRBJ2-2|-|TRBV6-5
TGTGCCAGCATTCCTTATAGTGCCGGGGAGCTGTTTTTT
CASIPYSAGELFF
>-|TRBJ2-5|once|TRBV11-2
TGTGCCAGCAGCCGGAGCAGGGTTAGGGGTGGGACCCAGTACTTC
CASSRSRVRGGTQYF
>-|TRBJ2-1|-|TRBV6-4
TGTGCCAGCACCCCTCTCGCGGGACCAGGATATGAGCAGTTCTTC
CASTPLAGPGYEQFF
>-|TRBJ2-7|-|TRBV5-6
TGTGCCAGCAGCTTGTTGCGCTACGAGCAGTACTTC
CASSLLRYEQYF
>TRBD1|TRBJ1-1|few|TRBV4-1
TGCGCCAGCAGCCAAGGGCGGACAGGGGTGATGAACACTGAAGCTTTCTTT
CASSQGRTGVMNTEAFF
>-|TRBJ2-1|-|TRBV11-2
TGTGCCAGCAGCTTAGGTCGTGAGCAGTTCTTC
CASSLGREQFF
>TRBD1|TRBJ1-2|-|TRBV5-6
TGTGCCAGCAGCTTGGCCCGACAGGGAGCTGGATATGGCTACACCTTC
CASSLARQGAGYGYTF
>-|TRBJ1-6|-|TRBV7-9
TGTGCCAGCAGCTCCGGACAGCCAAATTCACCCCTCCACTTT
CASSSGQPNSPLHF
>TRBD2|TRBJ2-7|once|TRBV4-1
TGCGCCAGCAGCCAGGTGACTAGCGGGGCCTCCTACGAGCAGTACTTC
CASSQVTSGASYEQYF
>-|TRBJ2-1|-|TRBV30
TGTGCCTGGAGTCCGACTGTCGAGCAGTTCTTC
CAWSPTVEQFF
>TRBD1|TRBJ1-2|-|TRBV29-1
TGCTATGCGGGACAGGGGTTAGACTATGGCTACACCTTC
CYAGQGLDYGYTF
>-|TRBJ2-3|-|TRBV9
TGTGCCAGCACCAACATGCAGGGAGATACGCAGTATTTT
CASTNMQGDTQYF
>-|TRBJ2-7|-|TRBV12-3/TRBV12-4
TGTGCCAGCAGTTTAGCGAACAATAACGAGCAGTACTTC
CASSLANNNEQYF
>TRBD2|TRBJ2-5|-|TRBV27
TGTGCCAGCGGGAAGTTAGCGGGACTAGAGACCCAGTACTTC
CASGKLAGLETQYF
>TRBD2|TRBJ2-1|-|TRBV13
TGTGCCAGCAGCTTAGAACTAGCGGGAAACAATGAGCAGTTCTTC
CASSLELAGNNEQFF
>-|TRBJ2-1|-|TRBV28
TGTGCCAGCAGACTTTCCTACAATGAGCAGTTCTTC
CASRLSYNEQFF
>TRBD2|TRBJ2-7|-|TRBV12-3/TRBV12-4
TGTGCCAGCAGTAGACGACTAGCGGCCGAGCAGTACTTC
CASSRRLAAEQYF
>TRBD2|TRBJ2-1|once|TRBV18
TGTGCCAGCCCCGGACAACCCGGGACTAGCGGGAGTAAAGATCGGTACAATGAGCAGTTCTTC
CASPGQPGTSGSKDRYNEQFF
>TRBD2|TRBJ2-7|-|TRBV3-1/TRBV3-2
TGTGCCCAAGCGCGGGCGGGAGGCTCCTACGAGCAGTACTTC
CAQARAGGSYEQYF